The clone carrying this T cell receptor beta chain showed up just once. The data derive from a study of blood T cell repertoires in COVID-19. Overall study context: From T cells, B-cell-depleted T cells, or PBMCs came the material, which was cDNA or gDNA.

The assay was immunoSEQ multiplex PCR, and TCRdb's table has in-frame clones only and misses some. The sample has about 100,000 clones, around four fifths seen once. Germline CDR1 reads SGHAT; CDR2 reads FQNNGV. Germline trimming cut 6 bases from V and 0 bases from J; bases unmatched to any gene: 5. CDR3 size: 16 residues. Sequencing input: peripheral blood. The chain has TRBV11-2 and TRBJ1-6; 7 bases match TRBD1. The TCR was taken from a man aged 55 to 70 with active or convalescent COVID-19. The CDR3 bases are TGTGCCAGCAGTCGACAGGGCGGCTCCTATAATTCACCCCTCCACTTT. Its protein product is CASSRQGGSYNSPLHF.